This entry lists 3 T cell receptor beta chains sequenced from one sample in a study of blood T cell repertoires in COVID-19. TCRdb's copy holds only in-frame clones and misses some; the assay was immunoSEQ multiplex PCR. The repertoire holds approximately 220,000 clones, with 85% to 90% as singletons. The sample was PBMCs or T cells enriched from blood (not recorded which). The receptors derive from a woman between 25 and 40 years old with acute COVID-19.

The gene calls are TRBV5-5 and TRBJ2-7, with 7 bases lining up with TRBD1. Per germline, CDR1 SGHKS and CDR2 YYEKEE (reference sequence). The CDR3 runs to 15 residues. The V gene end was trimmed by 0 bases and the J gene end by 3 bases; junction bases not matched to a gene: 6. CDR3 region: CASSLGRGLGYEQYF. In DNA, the CDR3 is TGTGCCAGCAGCTTGGGAAGGGGGCTAGGCTACGAGCAGTACTTC.

This chain uses TRBV6-2 or TRBV6-3 with TRBJ1-6; perhaps TRBD1 as D (6 bases). The CDR3 is 16 amino acids. V gave up 0 bases and J gave up 2 bases, with 8 bases separating them. Germline CDR1 is MNHEY and CDR2 is SVGEGT. CDR3 bases: TGTGCCAGCAGTTACTCACAGGGAACCTATAATTCACCCCTCCACTTT. Translated, it gives CASSYSQGTYNSPLHF.

In this sample, this clone turned up once. This chain uses TRBV9 with TRBJ2-2; TRBD1 agrees at 9 bases. The CDR3 has 15 amino acids. Unmatched junction bases numbered 2, after V lost 0 bases and J lost 5 bases. Looked up from germline, CDR1 is SGDLS and CDR2 is YYNGEE. As DNA, the CDR3 is TGTGCCAGCAGCGTAGTGACAGGGGGTACCGGGGAGCTGTTTTTT. Amino acid sequence: CASSVVTGGTGELFF.